The clone carrying this TCR beta chain was counted many times. Antigen unknown. The CDR3 spans 12 residues. From germline, CDR1 is MDHEN and CDR2 SYDVKM. Trimming stripped 7 bases from V and 4 bases from J, with 10 bases between. RNA transcripts served as template for amplifying TCR beta CDR3 sequences. First-round RT-PCR employed HTBI primers, with a second-round multiplex PCR after it. TCRdb called the multiplex PCR reads again in MiXCR, with one record for every CDR3 protein. The sample has 680,000 or so distinct CDR3 sequences, 22% seen once. This sample is part of a study of Graves' ophthalmopathy and Graves' hyperthyroidism. Study-level points and caveats: Blood also contained most of the expanded thyroid clonotypes above 0.001 frequency.

Calling hyperthyroidism stable required that no ophthalmopathy show up within 18 months of follow-up. Among the hyperthyroidism patients, all were newly diagnosed, aged 18 to 65, with under 2 months' duration. Other autoimmune diseases, uncontrolled infections, pregnancy and lactation each led to patient exclusion. The sequence was obtained from a woman between 18 and 30 years old with stable Graves' hyperthyroidism. Some clones in this sample may be carry-over from other donors' samples. Sequenced: peripheral blood. J is TRBJ2-5 and V is TRBV28, with a possible D match to TRBD2 (5 bases). CDR3 sequence (DNA): TGTGCCAGCACGGGATTAGCAGAGACCCAGTACTTC. Its translation is CASTGLAETQYF.